This T cell receptor beta chain was profiled in a study of low-dose radiotherapy and immunotherapy resistance in tumors (dated by TCRdb to between 2021 and 2024). Study-level background: In Cohort 1, each fraction delivered 0.5 Gy every 2 weeks, and the prescribed total PTV dose was 6.5 Gy. Eight patients were included in the translational analysis: three from the first dose cohort and the first five from the second dose cohort. Every two weeks, patients got intravenous cyclophosphamide at 200 mg/m2, given one day ahead of each radiation and immunotherapy administration. Cohort 2 received 1 Gy per fraction every two weeks, with a total of 13 Gy over 26 weeks. Patients took aspirin 300 mg orally once daily for four cycles, starting on cycle 1 day 1. Trial participants were not randomized into treatment groups. Patients were given nivolumab as a 240 mg flat dose every two weeks and ipilimumab at 1 mg/kg every six weeks, with both drugs delivered intravenously.

Superscript III and a set of TRAV- and TRBV-specific primers were used to synthesize first-strand cDNA, so that both TCRalpha and TCRbeta chains were covered. TCRs were amplified for about 20 PCR cycles with Phusion, using a constant-region primer paired with the adapter attached to the V primers. Amplification of the isolated mRNA was done with the MessageAmp II aRNA Amplification Kit, which involved a roughly 15-hour in vitro transcription at 37 degrees C. The Dynabeads mRNA DIRECT Purification Kit was used to isolate the mRNA for TCR sequencing. A second approximately 25-cycle Phusion PCR added indexed Illumina adapters, and products were purified with AMPure XP beads. Deep sequencing of TCRalpha and TCRbeta libraries was performed on an Illumina MiniSeq instrument. The authors processed their data as follows. Using custom Perl scripts, TCR sequences encoding the same protein were pooled, out-of-frame sequences were removed, and the abundance of each clonotype was computed. The analysis excluded TCR sequences that were supported by just one read. Repertoire metrics included Shannon entropy, Gini index, clonality, richness, and frequency of TCRs shared between repertoires. TCRdb handled the public reads itself, with Q25 trimming in fastp and clone calling in MiXCR, and kept productive beta chains. Rows are combined by CDR3 protein, so each entry shows the most common genes and DNA. TCRdb's processing, not the authors' own work, is the source of the V and J calls. Recorded for this sample are about 39,000 distinct CDR3 sequences; around 20% of them occurred a single time. In total, the top ten clones hold 9.2% of the sample.

Regarding this clonotype: Its antigen target is currently unknown. Base qualities are not recorded, but no much larger clone differs from it by a single base.

Taken with the paper, the label for time point translates to: after trial treatment. The treatment or condition label on this specimen signifies: LDRT plus nivolumab, ipilimumab, low-dose cyclophosphamide and aspirin (RACIN trial). Donors were enrolled in RACIN, a single-arm phase I dose-escalation trial combining nivolumab, ipilimumab, aspirin, low-dose cyclophosphamide and low-dose radiotherapy. Eligible patients had advanced, TIL-negative solid tumors. The sequence came from a female donor with ovarian cancer. This material consisted of PBMCs, taken after low-dose radiotherapy plus immunotherapy.

The DNA is TGCAGTGCCCACTCTCTGGCAGTTAACACTGAAGCTTTCTTT. Its amino acids are CSAHSLAVNTEAFF. The chain is encoded by TRBV20-1 joined to TRBJ1-1; a confident D gene designation cannot be given. Based on the germline V gene (reference sequence), the CDR1 and CDR2 sequences are DFQATT and SNEGSKA. The CDR3 contains 14 residues, cysteine and phenylalanine counted. This entry keeps only the CDR3 DNA: 42 bases, framed from base 1. V loses 6 bases of germline sequence and J loses 2 bases, and the interval between the two ends is 16 bases.